This T cell receptor beta chain was obtained from a study of blood T cell repertoires in COVID-19. This clone was observed once. V was pared by 8 bases and J by 0 bases, with 10 bases between. The CDR3 has 13 residues. Sequencing was performed with immunoSEQ multiplex PCR; in TCRdb, only in-frame clones are kept and a portion is missing. The data show a few hundred thousand clones, approximately 85% seen once. This receptor was obtained from a woman in her 70s with acute or convalescent COVID-19. The J gene is TRBJ1-1, the V gene TRBV23-1; D remains ambiguous. TRBV23-1 is flagged as an ORF with uncertain function. Sequencing was carried out using peripheral blood. The CDR3 sequence is CASCQQVNTEAFF. CDR3 nucleotides: TGCGCCAGCTGCCAGCAGGTGAACACTGAAGCTTTCTTT.